This T cell receptor (beta chain) was sequenced during a study of blood T cells in healthy people across ages. Study-level findings and limits: There were more naive CD4+ cells and higher diversity in long-lived donors than in aged donors.

A sample-barcoded 5' primer and a J-beta primer mix were used in a second PCR of about 6 to 11 cycles. TCRdb reanalysed the 5' RACE reads using MiXCR and keeps one entry per CDR3 protein. The repertoire holds approximately 850,000 distinct CDR3 sequences, roughly 60% seen once, with over 20% in the top ten. V was clipped by 3 bases and J by 6 bases; unmatched bases: 10. The CDR3 contains 16 residues. Regarding this clonotype: The antigen remains unidentified.

Sequencing used blood. The TCR sequence derives from a man between 25 and 39 years old in good health. This chain connects TRBV12-3 or TRBV12-4 to TRBJ2-3; TRBD1 matches 9 bases. Here the CDR3 reads CASSFGDRVDADTQYF. The CDR3 DNA is TGTGCCAGCAGTTTTGGGGACAGGGTGGACGCCGATACGCAGTATTTT.